This TCR beta chain is from a study of identical twins. Whole-study results and caveats: In cord blood, abundant beta clonotypes had fewer insertions; memory showed no trend.

This clonotype was found many times. Antigen: not known. The junction had 5 bases not matched to a gene; V was cut back by 0 bases and J by 6 bases. Germline V gene data show CDR1 as DFQATT and CDR2 as SNEGSKA (reference sequence). The CDR3 length is 13 residues. cDNA molecules carried unique molecular identifiers, and template switching added a universal primer site. MiXCR, run by TCRdb on the 5' RACE reads, gives a single entry per CDR3 protein. The sample gives hundreds of thousands of distinct CDR3 sequences, 6% to 6.5% of which show up once; around 1.9% is in the top ten. The clonotype was recovered from a young man in good health. The sequenced sample was naive T cells sorted from blood. The rearrangement joins TRBV20-1 to TRBJ2-7, with 7 bases aligning to TRBD2. The CDR3 is CSARDDPGGEQYF. The DNA of the CDR3 is TGCAGTGCTAGAGATGACCCGGGGGGCGAGCAGTACTTC.